Listed here are 9 T cell receptor beta chains from one sample, sequenced in a study of T cells in Graves' hyperthyroidism and ophthalmopathy. Amplification targeted TCR beta CDR3 regions from RNA transcripts. With the HTBI primer set, the TCR CDR3 went through a first round of RT-PCR. TCRdb used MiXCR to reprocess the multiplex PCR reads, holding one entry per CDR3 protein. The data contain a few hundred thousand distinct CDR3 sequences, less than 20% of them singletons. Specimen: blood. All receptors come from a woman younger than 45 with Graves' hyperthyroidism.

With respect to this clonotype: Compared with germline, one end of the junction differs, possibly owing to a read error. This chain uses TRBV5-8 with TRBJ1-2; TRBD1 might be the D (6 bases). Germline V gives CDR1 SGHTS, CDR2 YDEGEE. The CDR3 runs 13 residues. Written as DNA, the CDR3 is TGTGCCAACAGCCTTCGGACAGTTCTTGGCTACACCTTC. Amino acids: CANSLRTVLGYTF.

The gene calls are TRBV25-1 and TRBJ2-7; D possibly corresponds to TRBD1 (6 bases). The germline V and J ends were trimmed by 4 bases and 2 bases, with 12 bases remaining between them. Per germline, CDR1 MGHDK and CDR2 SYGVNS. The CDR3 length is 14 residues. The CDR3 protein is CASSGRDTPYEQYF. In DNA form, the CDR3 reads TGTGCCAGCAGTGGCCGGGACACGCCCTACGAGCAGTACTTC.

This clonotype was detected ten times or more. This chain joins TRBV3-1 and TRBJ1-1, with D perhaps matching TRBD1 (6 bases). Germline V gene lookup returns CDR1 LGHDT and CDR2 YNNKEL (reference sequence). The CDR3 runs to 15 residues. Trimming shortened V by 3 bases and J by 7 bases, and 18 bases separated the two germline ends. As DNA, the CDR3 is TGTGCCAGCAGCCATACTACTGGGACATTGTATGAAGCTTTCTTT. This codes for CASSHTTGTLYEAFF.

The J gene is TRBJ2-1, the V gene TRBV2, with 11 bases fitting TRBD2. Germline V lookup: CDR1 SNHLY, CDR2 FYNNEI. With 6 bases clipped from V and 5 bases from J, the junction kept 6 bases outside the gene matches. The CDR3 spans 15 residues. The CDR3 reads CASRPGTSGNNEQFF. The CDR3 nucleotides are TGTGCCAGCAGGCCAGGGACTAGCGGAAACAATGAGCAGTTCTTC.

This clonotype was found many times. The chain employs TRBV12-3 or TRBV12-4 and TRBJ2-5; the D is unclear. V was cut by 3 bases and J by 5 bases, with 10 bases left in between. The CDR3 is made up of 13 amino acids. The CDR3 DNA reads as TGTGCCAGCAGTTTGCAGTATACGGAGACCCAGTACTTC. Its translation is CASSLQYTETQYF.

This chain connects TRBV20-1 to TRBJ2-7; 8 bases agree with TRBD1. CDR3 length equals 13 residues. Germline-derived CDR1 and CDR2 are DFQATT and SNEGSKA (reference sequence). After removal of 4 bases from V and 1 base from J, the junction contained 3 bases not matched to a gene. This chain's CDR3 is CSATGGESYEQYF. As DNA, the CDR3 is TGCAGTGCTACAGGGGGCGAATCCTACGAGCAGTACTTC.

This clonotype was observed at least ten times. The CDR3: CASSLRPTNEKLFF. The CDR3 DNA is TGTGCCAGCAGCTTACGTCCAACTAATGAAAAACTGTTTTTT. J is TRBJ1-4 and V is TRBV11-2; the D is unclear. This CDR3 has 14 amino acids. V lost 2 bases and J 0 bases, leaving 4 bases between the germline ends. Germline V lookup: CDR1 SGHAT, CDR2 FQNNGV.

The table lists this clonotype with many counts. The chain is built from TRBV15 and TRBJ2-7; tentatively, D is TRBD1 or TRBD2 (5 bases each). V was clipped by 0 bases and J by 3 bases, with 15 bases between them. CDR1 and CDR2 (germline): LNHNV, YYDKDF (reference sequence). This CDR3 is 16 amino acids long. The DNA for the CDR3 is TGTGCCACCAGCAGAGATCCGGGGCCCAAGAGCTACGAGCAGTACTTC. Its protein product is CATSRDPGPKSYEQYF. The complete variable domain, with remaining parts taken from reference TRBV15 and TRBJ2-7, reads DAMVIQNPRYQVTQFGKPVTLSCSQTLNHNVMYWYQQKSSQAPKLLFHYYDKDFNNEADTPDNFQSRRPNTSFCFLDIRSPGLGDTAMYLCATSRDPGPKSYEQYFGPGTRLTVT.

This clonotype has only a few counts. The chain couples TRBV10-3 to TRBJ2-1, with 14 bases matching TRBD2. Germline V lookup: CDR1 ENHRY, CDR2 SYGVKD. The CDR3 is made up of 18 amino acids. The V segment lost 4 bases and the J segment 0 bases; nucleotides outside the gene matches: 5. The CDR3 loop is CAISGTSGRFSSYNEQFF. The CDR3 bases are TGTGCCATCAGTGGGACTAGCGGGAGGTTCTCCTCCTACAATGAGCAGTTCTTC.